This T cell receptor beta chain was captured by sequencing in a study of T cell repertoires in cytomegalovirus infection (dated by TCRdb to between 2017 and 2020). Broadly, across the study: Because public TCR beta signatures pointed to carriage of CMV infection together with the matching HLA type, the HLA type of each donor mattered for the analysis. On the study overall, not on this receptor specifically: Carriers of CMV infection plus the relevant HLA type were discriminated by the cumulative frequency of public TCR beta family members in the study cohort and in an independent roughly 400-donor cohort. The ex vivo response was dominated by HLA-C-restricted CMV-specific TCR beta clonotypes, and the single most frequent clonotype in two of eight donors was supplied by these HLA-C-restricted clonotypes.

This clonotype was counted between two and nine times. What this receptor recognizes is not known. No quality values exist for individual bases; no much larger clone is one base distant. Cut back by 4 bases and 5 bases, the V and J ends lie 18 bases apart. The CDR3 numbers 16 residues from cysteine through phenylalanine. Solely the CDR3 DNA is kept, with 48 bases framed from the first base. CDR1 and CDR2, per the germline V gene, are SGHDT and YYEEEE. Sequencing was performed on an Illumina HiSeq 1500. The public reads were reanalyzed by TCRdb: fastp trimming at Q25, MiXCR alignment, in-frame beta chains only. Each record represents a unique CDR3 protein, reported with the most common genes and DNA among its rows. Across this sample there are fewer than 550,000 distinct CDR3 sequences, with approximately 32% seen only once. The ten largest clones take up about an eighth of the sample.

The clonotype originates from a human donor in good health (CMV status not recorded). Some clones in this sample may be carry-over from other donors' samples. Sequencing was performed on PBMCs. The chain employs TRBV5-6 and TRBJ2-2; a tentative D call is TRBD2 (7 bases match). In nucleotides, the sequence is TGTGCCAGCAGCCAAGGACCGGGGGGCCGAACCGGGGAGCTGTTTTTT. Translation gives CASSQGPGGRTGELFF.